The TCR beta chain described here comes from a study of long-term antiretroviral therapy in people with HIV. immunoSEQ v3.0 was run at survey level. Measured with immunoSEQ multiplex PCR; TCRdb has only the in-frame clones, and not every one. The sample lists under 20,000 clones; 76% were seen once. V was cut by 3 bases and J by 3 bases, with 17 bases left in between. Germline CDR1 is LNHDA and CDR2 is SQIVND (reference sequence). CDR3 length equals 16 residues. The sample in question was unsorted PBMCs, obtained 0.5 years before starting antiretroviral therapy. The receptor's source is a man aged 18-30 years with HIV. This chain joins TRBV19 and TRBJ1-1, with a weak D call TRBD1 (6 bases). The CDR3 coding sequence is TGTGCCAGTAGTATTGAGGCCGGGGGGCGCGACACTGAAGCTTTCTTT. It translates to CASSIEAGGRDTEAFF. Based on the CDR3 plus reference TRBV19 and TRBJ1-1, the full variable domain is DGGITQSPKYLFRKEGQNVTLSCEQNLNHDAMYWYRQDPGQGLRLIYYSQIVNDFQKGDIAEGYSVSREKKESFPLTVTSAQKNPTAFYLCASSIEAGGRDTEAFFGQGTRLTVV.